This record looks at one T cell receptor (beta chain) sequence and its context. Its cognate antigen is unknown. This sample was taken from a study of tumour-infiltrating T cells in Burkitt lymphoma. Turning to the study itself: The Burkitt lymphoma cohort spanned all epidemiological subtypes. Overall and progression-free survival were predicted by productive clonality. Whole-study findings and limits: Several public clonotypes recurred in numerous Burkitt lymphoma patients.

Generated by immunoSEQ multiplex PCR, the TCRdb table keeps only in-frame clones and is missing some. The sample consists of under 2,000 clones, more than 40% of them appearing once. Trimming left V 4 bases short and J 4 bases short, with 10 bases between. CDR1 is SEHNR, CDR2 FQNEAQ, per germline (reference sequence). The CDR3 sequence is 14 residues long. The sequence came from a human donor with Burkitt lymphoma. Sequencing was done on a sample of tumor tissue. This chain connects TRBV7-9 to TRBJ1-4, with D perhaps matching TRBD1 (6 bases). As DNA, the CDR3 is TGTGCCAGCAGCTCCTCAGGGGATAATGAAAAACTGTTTTTT. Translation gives CASSSSGDNEKLFF.